This TCR beta chain was obtained from a study of blood T cell repertoires in COVID-19. Study details: T cells, B-cell-depleted T cells, or PBMCs provided the cDNA or gDNA that served as material.

This clone was seen more than once but under ten times. Relative to the germline gene, one junction end is altered; a read error may explain this. Authors' data handling: Amplification of reference gene primers was used by the study to estimate nucleated cell counts. The repertoire was sequenced with immunoSEQ multiplex PCR; TCRdb's copy has only in-frame clones and lacks some. V, J and clone size are those of that table, while D and trimming were read from the DNA. The sample yields tens of thousands of clones, approximately 84% seen once. This TCR derives from a man aged 45-65 years with acute or convalescent COVID-19. The source material was peripheral blood.

The CDR3 sequence is CASSLGWGPGTGELFF. CDR3 coding DNA: TGTGCTAGCAGCTTAGGCTGGGGCCCCGGGACCGGGGAGCTGTTTTTT. The chain recombines TRBV7-7 with TRBJ2-2, with D possibly being TRBD1 (5 bases). This CDR3 contains 16 residues. Germline V CDR1 and CDR2: SSHAT, FNYEAQ (reference sequence). Full variable domain (outside the CDR3, taken from reference TRBV7-7 and TRBJ2-2): GAGVSQSPRYKVTKRGQDVTLRCDPISSHATLYWYQQALGQGPEFLTYFNYEAQPDKSGLPSDRFSAERPEGSISTLTIQRTEQRDSAMYRCASSLGWGPGTGELFFGEGSRLTVL.